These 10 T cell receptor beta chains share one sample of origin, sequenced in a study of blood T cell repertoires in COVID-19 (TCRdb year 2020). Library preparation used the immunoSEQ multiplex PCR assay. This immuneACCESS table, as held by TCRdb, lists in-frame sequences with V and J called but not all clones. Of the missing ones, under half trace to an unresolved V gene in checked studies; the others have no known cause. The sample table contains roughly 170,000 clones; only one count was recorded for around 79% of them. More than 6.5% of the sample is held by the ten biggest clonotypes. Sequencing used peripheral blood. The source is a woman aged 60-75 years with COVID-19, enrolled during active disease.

The CDR3, as DNA: TGTGCCAGCAGTTACTCGGGACTAGCGCCTAGCACAGATACGCAGTATTTT. Its protein product is CASSYSGLAPSTDTQYF. The V call is TRBV6-2 or TRBV6-3, the J call TRBJ2-3; TRBD2 matches at 10 bases. Trimming removed 0 bases from V and 0 bases from J; junction bases left unmatched: 3. CDR1 MNHEY and CDR2 SVGEGT come from the germline V gene. CDR3 size: 17 residues.

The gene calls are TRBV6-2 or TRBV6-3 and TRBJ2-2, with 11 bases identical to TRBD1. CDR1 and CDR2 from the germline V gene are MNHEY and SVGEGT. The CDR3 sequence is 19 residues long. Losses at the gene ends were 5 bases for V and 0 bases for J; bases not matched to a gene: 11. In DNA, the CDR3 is TGTGCCAGCAGTGCGCATCTCCCGGGACAGGGGGCGAACACCGGGGAGCTGTTTTTT. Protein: CASSAHLPGQGANTGELFF.

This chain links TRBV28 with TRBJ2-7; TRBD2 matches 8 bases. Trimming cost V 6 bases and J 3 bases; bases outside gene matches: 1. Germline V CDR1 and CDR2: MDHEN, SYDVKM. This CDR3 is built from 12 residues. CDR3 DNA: TGTGCCAGCAGGAGCGGGAGCTACGAGCAGTACTTC. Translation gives CASRSGSYEQYF.

This CDR3 is CASSLGTSGRHEQYF. For the CDR3, the DNA is TGCGCCAGCAGCTTGGGGACTAGCGGGAGACACGAGCAGTACTTC. V is TRBV5-1 and J is TRBJ2-7, with TRBD2 matching over 13 bases. The germline CDR1 and CDR2 sequences are SGHRS and YFSETQ. Losses at the gene ends were 0 bases for V and 5 bases for J; bases not matched to a gene: 2. The CDR3 is 15 residues long.

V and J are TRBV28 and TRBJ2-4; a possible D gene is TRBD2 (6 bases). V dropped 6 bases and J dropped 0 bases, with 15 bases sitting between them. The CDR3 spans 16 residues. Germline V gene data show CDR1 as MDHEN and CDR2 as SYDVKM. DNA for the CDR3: TGTGCCAGCAGGATCGGGGGTACAATAGCCAAAAACATTCAGTACTTC. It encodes CASRIGGTIAKNIQYF.

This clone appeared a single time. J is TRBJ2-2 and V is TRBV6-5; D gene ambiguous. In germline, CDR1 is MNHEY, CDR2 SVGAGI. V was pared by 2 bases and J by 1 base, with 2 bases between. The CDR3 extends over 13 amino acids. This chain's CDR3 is CASSYLNTGELFF. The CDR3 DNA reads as TGTGCCAGCAGTTACCTGAACACCGGGGAGCTGTTTTTT.

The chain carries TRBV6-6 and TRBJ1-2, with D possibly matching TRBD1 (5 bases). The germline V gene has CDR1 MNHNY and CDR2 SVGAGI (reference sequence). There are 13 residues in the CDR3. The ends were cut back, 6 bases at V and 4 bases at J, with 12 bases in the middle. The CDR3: CASRWEGTYGYTF. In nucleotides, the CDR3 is TGTGCCAGCAGGTGGGAGGGGACCTATGGCTACACCTTC.

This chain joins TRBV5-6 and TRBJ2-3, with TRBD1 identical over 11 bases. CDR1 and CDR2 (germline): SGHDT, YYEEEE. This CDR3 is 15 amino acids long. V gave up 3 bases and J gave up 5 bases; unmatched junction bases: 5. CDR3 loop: CASSSWGQGGDTQYF. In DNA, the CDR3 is TGTGCCAGCAGCTCATGGGGACAGGGGGGAGATACGCAGTATTTT.

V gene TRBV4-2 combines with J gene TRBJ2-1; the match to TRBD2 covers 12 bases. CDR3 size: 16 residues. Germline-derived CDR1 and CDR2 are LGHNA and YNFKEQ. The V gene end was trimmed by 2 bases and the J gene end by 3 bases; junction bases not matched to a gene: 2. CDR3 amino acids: CASSQPGLAGYNEQFF. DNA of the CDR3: TGTGCCAGCAGCCAACCGGGACTAGCGGGCTACAATGAGCAGTTCTTC.

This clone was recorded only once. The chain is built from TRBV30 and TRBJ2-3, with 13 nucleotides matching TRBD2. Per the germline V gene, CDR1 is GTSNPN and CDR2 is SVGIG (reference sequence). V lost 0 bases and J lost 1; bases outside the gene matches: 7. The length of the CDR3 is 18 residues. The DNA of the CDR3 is TGTGCCTGGAGTGTCGGACTAGCGGGAGCGTCTGGCACAGATACGCAGTATTTT. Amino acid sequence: CAWSVGLAGASGTDTQYF. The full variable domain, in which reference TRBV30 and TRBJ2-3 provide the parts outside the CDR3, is SQTIHQWPATLVQPVGSPLSLECTVEGTSNPNLYWYRQAAGRGLQLLFYSVGIGQISSEVPQNLSASRPQDRQFILSSKKLLLSDSGFYLCAWSVGLAGASGTDTQYFGPGTRLTVL.